These 27 T cell receptor beta chains share one sample of origin, sequenced in a study of shared clonotypes between healthy human individuals. The table came from immunoSEQ multiplex PCR; TCRdb's copy has only in-frame clones and leaves some out. The table includes some 2.4 million clones, approximately 94% detected once. Sequenced input: naive CD4+ T cells from PBMCs. Stated subset: CD45RA+ positively selected. All receptors come from a man aged 18 to 30 in good health. Some clones in this sample may be carry-over from other donors' samples.

The chain uses TRBV19 and TRBJ1-2; unclear D gene. Looked up from germline, CDR1 is LNHDA and CDR2 is SQIVND (reference sequence). The CDR3 totals 12 residues. The V and J ends lost 3 bases and 4 bases respectively, with 6 bases between them. The chain's CDR3 is CASSIFGYGYTF. The CDR3, as DNA: TGTGCCAGTAGTATTTTCGGCTATGGCTACACCTTC.

This clone was found once. The J gene is TRBJ1-1, the V gene TRBV6-1; D not resolved. There are 15 residues in the CDR3. V lost 0 bases and J 2 bases, leaving 10 bases between the germline ends. Germline V gene data show CDR1 as MNHNS and CDR2 as SASEGT. The DNA for the CDR3 is TGTGCCAGCAGTGAAGCTCGGGTGGGAAACACTGAAGCTTTCTTT. This gives the protein CASSEARVGNTEAFF.

The rearrangement joins TRBV5-1 to TRBJ2-2; 13 bases are shared with TRBD2. The CDR3 totals 18 residues. Germline assignment: CDR1 SGHRS and CDR2 YFSETQ. J gave up 4 bases and V 4 bases, and 10 bases lay outside the gene matches. This chain's CDR3 is CASSDPRTSGRGTGELFF. The CDR3 DNA sequence: TGCGCCAGCAGCGACCCGCGGACTAGCGGGAGAGGCACCGGGGAGCTGTTTTTT.

The table lists this clone with a count of one. The chain carries TRBV2 and TRBJ1-1, with unresolved D. Germline V gene lookup returns CDR1 SNHLY and CDR2 FYNNEI. With 5 bases removed from V and 4 bases from J, the gap between germline ends came to 11 bases. This CDR3 region has 13 residues. The chain's CDR3 is CASSSGIFTEAFF. CDR3 sequence (DNA): TGTGCCAGCAGTTCGGGGATATTCACTGAAGCTTTCTTT.

The chain's CDR3 is CASSLDSSYNEQFF. The CDR3 nucleotides read TGTGCCAGCAGCTTAGATTCCTCCTACAATGAGCAGTTCTTC. J is TRBJ2-1 and V is TRBV7-6; D gene ambiguous. Germline V gene lookup returns CDR1 SGHVS and CDR2 FNYEAQ. The V gene lost 1 base and the J gene lost 0 bases, with 4 bases spanning the gap. The CDR3 is 14 residues long.

This clone was found once. This chain links TRBV19 with TRBJ2-5, with a tentative D call TRBD1 (5 bases). Germline V lookup: CDR1 LNHDA, CDR2 SQIVND (reference sequence). V shed 0 bases and J shed 1 base, with 12 bases lying between them. CDR3 length: 16 amino acids. The CDR3 DNA reads TGTGCCAGTAGTATAGATCATGGGGCAGCCCAAGAGACCCAGTACTTC. It specifies CASSIDHGAAQETQYF.

The genes are TRBV19 and TRBJ1-3, with D perhaps TRBD1 (6 bases). The CDR3 runs to 14 residues. The ends were cut back, 4 bases at V and 2 bases at J, with 9 bases in the middle. The V gene's germline CDR1 is LNHDA and CDR2 SQIVND (reference sequence). The CDR3 protein is CASSTGAPGNTIYF. For the CDR3, the DNA is TGTGCCAGTAGTACAGGGGCTCCTGGAAACACCATATATTTT.

The rearrangement uses TRBV27 and TRBJ2-2; TRBD2 matches 7 bases. Losses at the gene ends were 3 bases for V and 3 bases for J; bases not matched to a gene: 4. This CDR3 spans 15 amino acids. Germline CDR1 MNHEY, CDR2 SMNVEV (reference sequence). The CDR3 nucleotides are TGTGCCAGCAGTTTTTACGCGGGAGACACCGGGGAGCTGTTTTTT. Translation gives CASSFYAGDTGELFF.

The J gene is TRBJ1-2, the V gene TRBV5-4, with 7 bases matching TRBD1. Germline values: CDR1 SGHNT, CDR2 YYREEE (reference sequence). CDR3 length: 15 amino acids. After removal of 4 bases from V and 0 bases from J, the junction contained 6 bases not matched to a gene. CDR3 coding DNA: TGTGCCAGCAGCATAGGACAGGCCGCTAACTATGGCTACACCTTC. Translated, it gives CASSIGQAANYGYTF.

The V gene is TRBV4-1, the J gene TRBJ2-3; TRBD1 aligns across 8 bases. CDR1 MGHRA and CDR2 YSYEKL come from the germline V gene. V was clipped by 4 bases and J by 3 bases; unmatched bases: 3. The CDR3 contains 14 residues. CDR3 loop: CASSPRQGTDTQYF. The CDR3 region has the DNA TGCGCCAGCAGCCCCAGACAGGGGACAGATACGCAGTATTTT.

This clone appeared once. V is TRBV11-2 and J is TRBJ2-6, with D unresolved. Trimming left V 2 bases short and J 0 bases short, with 17 bases between. The CDR3 has 19 amino acids. CDR1 is SGHAT and CDR2 is FQNNGV in the germline V gene. CDR3 in amino acids: CASSLISRARSSGANVLTF. CDR3 bases: TGTGCCAGCAGCTTAATTTCTAGGGCCAGAAGCTCTGGGGCCAACGTCCTGACTTTC.

This rearrangement joins TRBV4-2 to TRBJ2-2, with 9 positions matching TRBD1. V was clipped by 4 bases and J by 3 bases; unmatched bases: 6. The CDR3 contains 16 residues. Germline assignment: CDR1 LGHNA and CDR2 YNFKEQ. The CDR3 here is CASSRLQGADTGELFF. The DNA for the CDR3 is TGTGCCAGCAGCCGTCTACAGGGGGCCGACACCGGGGAGCTGTTTTTT.

As DNA, the CDR3 is TGCAGCGTTCCGGACAGGGGTACGGATGGCTACACCTTC. This codes for CSVPDRGTDGYTF. The V call is TRBV29-1, the J call TRBJ1-2; 9 bases map to TRBD1. Per the germline V gene, CDR1 is SQVTM and CDR2 is ANQGSEA. The V and J ends lost 5 bases and 6 bases, in that order; junction bases with no gene match: 7. The CDR3 extends over 13 amino acids. The variable domain in full, with the rest retrieved from reference TRBV29-1 and TRBJ1-2, is SAVISQKPSRDICQRGTSLTIQCQVDSQVTMMFWYRQQPGQSLTLIATANQGSEATYESGFVIDKFPISRPNLTFSTLTVSNMSPEDSSIYLCSVPDRGTDGYTFGSGTRLTVV.

V usage is TRBV15 and J usage is TRBJ1-2; unclear D gene. V was clipped by 3 bases and J by 2 bases, with 13 bases between them. Germline V gene data show CDR1 as LNHNV and CDR2 as YYDKDF (reference sequence). This CDR3 comprises 15 residues. CDR3 amino acids: CATSRGPNQNYGYTF. CDR3 nucleotides: TGTGCCACCAGCAGGGGTCCGAACCAGAACTATGGCTACACCTTC.

Comments on this clone: Other DNA sequences of this sample code for an identical CDR3. The chain recombines TRBV15 with TRBJ2-7; D remains unclear. V lost 1 base to trimming and J lost 0 bases, with 7 bases between them. CDR1 is LNHNV, CDR2 YYDKDF, per germline (reference sequence). CDR3 size: 14 residues. The CDR3 DNA follows: TGTGCCACCAGCAGAGGGGGAACCTCCTACGAGCAGTACTTC. Translating gives CATSRGGTSYEQYF.

J is TRBJ1-1 and V is TRBV7-2, with 10 bases matching TRBD1. Germline V lookup: CDR1 SGHTA, CDR2 FQGNSA. The CDR3 spans 16 residues. J was trimmed by 4 bases and V by 1 base; bases with no gene match: 6. Here the CDR3 reads CASSLVPGQGFTEAFF. DNA for the CDR3: TGTGCCAGCAGCTTAGTACCGGGACAGGGGTTCACTGAAGCTTTCTTT.

A word on this clone: The CDR3 ends on some other residue instead of the conserved phenylalanine or tryptophan, so this is likely a read error. The DNA is left out, because the CDR3 cannot be placed on it with certainty; the CDR3 is given as TCRdb lists it. The chain uses TRBV28 and TRBJ2-7; TRBD1, the table's D call, was not compared with the DNA. CDR1 and CDR2 from the germline V gene are MDHEN and SYDVKM. The CDR3 numbers 13 amino acids, ends counted. CDR3 sequence: CASSLKALPGHPP.

This clone came up a few times. Other DNA sequences in the sample encode the same CDR3. J is TRBJ1-1 and V is TRBV9; D gene unclear. The CDR3 covers 12 residues. V gave up 0 bases and J gave up 5 bases, with 5 bases separating them. Germline V CDR1 and CDR2: SGDLS, YYNGEE. Here the CDR3 reads CASSVGGTEAFF. Written as DNA, the CDR3 is TGTGCCAGCAGCGTAGGTGGAACTGAAGCTTTCTTT.

The chain employs TRBV15 and TRBJ1-5, with D possibly TRBD1 on 6 matching bases. The germline CDR1 and CDR2 sequences are LNHNV and YYDKDF (reference sequence). With 2 bases removed from V and 7 bases from J, the gap between germline ends came to 12 bases. This CDR3 is built from 14 residues. CDR3 in DNA: TGTGCCACCAGCAGAAGACAGGACTCGCAGCCCCAGCATTTT. It translates to CATSRRQDSQPQHF. The whole variable domain, filled in from reference TRBV15 and TRBJ1-5, reads DAMVIQNPRYQVTQFGKPVTLSCSQTLNHNVMYWYQQKSSQAPKLLFHYYDKDFNNEADTPDNFQSRRPNTSFCFLDIRSPGLGDTAMYLCATSRRQDSQPQHFGDGTRLSIL.

The J gene is TRBJ2-7, the V gene TRBV5-1; TRBD2 agrees at 10 bases. CDR1 SGHRS and CDR2 YFSETQ come from the germline V gene. The V gene end was trimmed by 2 bases and the J gene end by 5 bases; junction bases not matched to a gene: 10. The CDR3 loop spans 16 amino acids. CDR3 in DNA: TGCGCCAGCAGCTTTGTTACTAGCGGGATGGATAACGAGCAGTACTTC. It encodes CASSFVTSGMDNEQYF.

In the case of this clone: Other DNA sequences in the same sample also yield this CDR3. The chain joins TRBV19 to TRBJ1-5; no firm D call. Germline assignment: CDR1 LNHDA and CDR2 SQIVND (reference sequence). With 0 bases removed from V and 6 bases from J, the gap between germline ends came to 3 bases. This CDR3 spans 12 amino acids. CDR3 loop: CASSIEGQPQHF. The DNA of the CDR3 is TGTGCCAGTAGTATAGAGGGTCAGCCCCAGCATTTT.

This clone appeared once. The J gene is TRBJ1-5, the V gene TRBV2; TRBD1 might be the D (5 bases). Between the trimmed V and J ends, which lost 2 bases and 7 bases, there was a span of 9 bases. CDR1 is SNHLY, CDR2 FYNNEI, per germline. This CDR3 has 13 residues. The CDR3 sequence: CASSELGGQPQHF. CDR3 coding DNA: TGTGCCAGCAGTGAACTCGGGGGGCAGCCCCAGCATTTT.

V and J are TRBV28 and TRBJ2-2; 10 nucleotides agree with TRBD1. V dropped 7 bases and J dropped 5; count of bases not matched to a gene: 7. This CDR3 has 15 amino acids. CDR1 and CDR2 from the germline V gene are MDHEN and SYDVKM. CDR3 amino acids: CASNRQGARTGELFF. The CDR3 coding sequence is TGTGCCAGCAATCGACAGGGGGCAAGGACCGGGGAGCTGTTTTTT.

The chain uses TRBV28 and TRBJ2-1, with TRBD2 identical over 8 bases. The CDR3 covers 13 residues. Germline CDR1 MDHEN, CDR2 SYDVKM. Trimming took 7 bases from V and 3 from J; bases not matched to a gene: 2. The CDR3 is CASTTSGYNEQFF. Here the CDR3 DNA reads TGTGCCAGCACCACTAGCGGCTACAATGAGCAGTTCTTC.

The chain's CDR3 is CASSTSTGFHEQYF. As DNA, the CDR3 is TGTGCCAGTAGTACCTCGACAGGGTTCCACGAGCAGTACTTC. The J gene is TRBJ2-7, the V gene TRBV19; 7 bases are shared with TRBD1. This CDR3 contains 14 residues. V shed 4 bases, J shed 5 bases, and the junction held 8 bases outside the gene matches. Germline V gene lookup returns CDR1 LNHDA and CDR2 SQIVND (reference sequence).

This chain joins TRBV19 and TRBJ1-1, with D unclear. V shed 5 bases and J shed 1 base, with 14 bases lying between them. The germline V gene has CDR1 LNHDA and CDR2 SQIVND (reference sequence). This CDR3 region has 15 residues. CDR3 bases: TGTGCCAGTAGTGGATACCCGCGCTCGAACACTGAAGCTTTCTTT. This encodes CASSGYPRSNTEAFF.

This clone was seen once. The rearrangement uses TRBV30 and TRBJ2-3, with 10 positions matching TRBD1. Germline CDR1 is GTSNPN and CDR2 is SVGIG (reference sequence). There are 15 residues in the CDR3. Trimming removed 4 bases from V and 1 base from J; junction bases left unmatched: 5. CDR3: CAWTRGTGGTDTQYF. The CDR3 DNA is TGTGCCTGGACCCGGGGGACAGGGGGCACAGATACGCAGTATTTT.